The clone carrying this T cell receptor beta chain was seen only once. Its specificity is unknown. The assay was immunoSEQ multiplex PCR, and TCRdb's table has in-frame clones only and misses some. The sample has roughly 1,800,000 clones; about 95% are singletons. CDR3 length equals 15 residues. The germline gives CDR1 SGHAT, CDR2 FQNNGV. The V end was cut by 0 bases, the J end by 0 bases, with 6 bases between. This entry comes from a study of shared clonotypes between healthy human individuals. Study-wide findings and caveats: Among donors, sharing of clonotypes was expected to be affected by sequencing depth. Of the naive CD4 clonotypes, around 4.8% were shared across a handful of donors. Sequencing of the sorted subsets was shown by rarefaction to be incomplete despite large depth.

Terminally differentiated effector memory CD45RA+ cells were left out of the naive CD8 fraction, which was CD45RO-negative and positively selected for CCR7. Source material: naive CD8+ T cells sorted from blood. The origin of this receptor is a man between 18 and 35 years old in good health. The V call is TRBV11-2, the J call TRBJ2-1; no reliable D call. The CDR3 sequence: CASSLELGSYNEQFF. CDR3 DNA sequence: TGTGCCAGCAGCTTAGAGTTGGGCTCCTACAATGAGCAGTTCTTC.